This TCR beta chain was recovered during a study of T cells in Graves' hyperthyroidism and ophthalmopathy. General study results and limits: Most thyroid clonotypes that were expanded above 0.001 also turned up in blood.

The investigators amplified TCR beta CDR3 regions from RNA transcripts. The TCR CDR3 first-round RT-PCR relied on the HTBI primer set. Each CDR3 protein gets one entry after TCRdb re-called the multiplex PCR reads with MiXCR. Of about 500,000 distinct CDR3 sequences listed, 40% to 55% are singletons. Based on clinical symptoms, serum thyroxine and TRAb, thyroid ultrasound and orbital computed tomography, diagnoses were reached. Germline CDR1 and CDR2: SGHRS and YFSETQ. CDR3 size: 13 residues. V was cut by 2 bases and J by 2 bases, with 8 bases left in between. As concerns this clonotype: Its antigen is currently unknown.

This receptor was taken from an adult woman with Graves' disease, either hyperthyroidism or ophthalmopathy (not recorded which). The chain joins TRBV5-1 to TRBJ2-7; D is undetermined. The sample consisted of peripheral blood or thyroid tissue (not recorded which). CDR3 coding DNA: TGCGCCAGCAGCTTCCGGGTCACCTACGAGCAGTACTTC. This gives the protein CASSFRVTYEQYF.